Below, 28 T cell receptor beta chains from the same sample are listed, as sequenced in a study of T cell repertoires in cytomegalovirus infection. These receptors' targets are unknown. MiXCR was run by TCRdb on the reads, yielding one entry per CDR3 protein. Among about 140,000 distinct CDR3 sequences, around 32% were seen once, and the ten largest hold roughly half. The sample in question was CD8+ T cells from cultured PBMCs, obtained from culture after CMV antigen stimulation. These receptors came from a human donor in good health (CMV status not recorded). Some clones in this sample may be carry-over from other donors' samples.

The CDR3 DNA is TGTGCCAGCAGCCAACAGGGATCGTTCGATGAGCAGTTCTTC. Residues: CASSQQGSFDEQFF. The chain combines TRBV7-6 with TRBJ2-1, with a weak D call TRBD1 (6 bases). In germline, CDR1 is SGHVS, CDR2 FNYEAQ. V dropped 5 bases and J dropped 8 bases, with 16 bases sitting between them. The CDR3 has 14 amino acids.

This clonotype was counted only a few times. The chain employs TRBV9 and TRBJ1-2; 7 positions match TRBD1. The CDR3 length is 14 residues. Trimming at V came to 3 bases and at J to 8 bases, leaving 10 bases not matched to a gene. The V gene's germline CDR1 is SGDLS and CDR2 YYNGEE. The CDR3 nucleotides are TGTGCCAGCAGCGCCGGACAGGCGAATCGCGGCTACACCTTC. Translating gives CASSAGQANRGYTF.

The V gene is TRBV4-1, the J gene TRBJ2-1, with a tentative D call TRBD1 (6 bases). Trimming took off 1 base at V and 2 bases at J, with 12 bases between the two ends. Germline values: CDR1 MGHRA, CDR2 YSYEKL. The CDR3 extends over 16 amino acids. The CDR3 sequence: CASSQGGHLTYNEQFF. DNA for the CDR3: TGCGCCAGCAGCCAAGGGGGGCACCTAACCTACAATGAGCAGTTCTTC.

J is TRBJ2-5 and V is TRBV12-3 or TRBV12-4, with 14 positions matching TRBD2. J gave up 3 bases and V 6 bases, and 3 bases lay outside the gene matches. The CDR3 extends over 15 amino acids. The CDR3 DNA follows: TGTGCCAGCAGAGCGGGACTAGCGGGGGAAGAGACCCAGTACTTC. Protein sequence: CASRAGLAGEETQYF.

This sequence joins TRBV25-1 and TRBJ1-1; D is ambiguous. There are 12 residues in the CDR3. Per the germline V gene, CDR1 is MGHDK and CDR2 is SYGVNS. The V and J ends lost 3 bases and 4 bases respectively, with 6 bases between them. CDR3 region: CASSERGTEAFF. The CDR3 nucleotides are TGTGCCAGCAGTGAGCGGGGCACTGAAGCTTTCTTT.

This clonotype was found many times. The rearrangement joins TRBV7-2 to TRBJ2-7; 9 nucleotides match TRBD1. This CDR3 contains 17 residues. Per germline, CDR1 SGHTA and CDR2 FQGNSA. The trim removed 0 bases at V and 3 bases at J, leaving 9 bases unmatched. The CDR3 here is CASSLAGMDRGFYEQYF. CDR3 sequence (DNA): TGTGCCAGCAGCTTAGCGGGAATGGACAGGGGATTCTACGAGCAGTACTTC.

A few counts support this clonotype. The genes are TRBV27 and TRBJ2-3, with a tentative D call TRBD2 (6 bases). This CDR3 has 13 residues. V lost 7 bases to trimming and J lost 4 bases, with 12 bases between them. The germline V gene has CDR1 MNHEY and CDR2 SMNVEV (reference sequence). CDR3 amino acids: CASIGGWADTQYF. The CDR3 DNA follows: TGTGCCAGCATTGGGGGGTGGGCAGATACGCAGTATTTT.

The gene calls are TRBV20-1 and TRBJ2-1, with 13 bases fitting TRBD2. The CDR3 loop spans 14 amino acids. The V gene end was trimmed by 6 bases and the J gene end by 6 bases; junction bases not matched to a gene: 5. The germline CDR1 and CDR2 sequences are DFQATT and SNEGSKA (reference sequence). The CDR3 DNA reads TGCAGTGCGACTAGGACTAGCGGGGGCAATGAGCAGTTCTTC. It is translated as CSATRTSGGNEQFF.

This sequence joins TRBV7-3 and TRBJ1-1, with D uncertain. The CDR3 totals 14 residues. The germline V gene has CDR1 SGHTA and CDR2 FQGTGA. The ends were cut back, 5 bases at V and 3 bases at J, with 13 bases in the middle. The CDR3 coding sequence is TGTGCCAGCAGCCGGGCGGACGATTACACTGAAGCTTTCTTT. It codes for CASSRADDYTEAFF.

The CDR3 DNA sequence: TGCGCCAGCAGCTTGTGGGGACAACGAATTAACTATGGCTACACCTTC. This sequence encodes CASSLWGQRINYGYTF. The chain joins TRBV5-1 to TRBJ1-2; the D gene is possibly TRBD1 (6 bases). V shed 1 base and J shed 1 base, with 14 bases lying between them. Germline V gives CDR1 SGHRS, CDR2 YFSETQ. The CDR3 sequence is 16 residues long.

This chain joins TRBV6-1 and TRBJ1-2; D unresolved. In germline, CDR1 is MNHNS, CDR2 SASEGT. The CDR3 covers 14 residues. V gave up 0 bases and J gave up 3 bases, with 8 bases separating them. CDR3 amino acids: CASSEAIHHYGYTF. CDR3 nucleotide sequence: TGTGCCAGCAGTGAAGCAATACATCACTATGGCTACACCTTC.

The CDR3 region has the DNA TGTGCCAGCGAGACAGGGAGACTAGCCAAAAACATTCAGTACTTC. This encodes CASETGRLAKNIQYF. The chain is built from TRBV2 and TRBJ2-4; 7 nucleotides match TRBD1. Germline trimming cut 8 bases from V and 0 bases from J; bases unmatched to any gene: 7. Germline V gene sequence: CDR1 SNHLY, CDR2 FYNNEI. The CDR3 has 15 amino acids.

This clonotype has a count of ten or more. The rearrangement uses TRBV7-9 and TRBJ1-2, with D possibly TRBD1 on 5 matching bases. Germline lookup yields CDR1 SEHNR and CDR2 FQNEAQ (reference sequence). The ends were cut back, 7 bases at V and 8 bases at J, with 20 bases in the middle. The CDR3 spans 14 residues. CDR3 coding DNA: TGTGCCAGCAAAAAGGTCGGAGACAGTACGGGCTACACCTTC. Residues: CASKKVGDSTGYTF.

This clonotype showed up just a few times. The gene calls are TRBV27 and TRBJ1-1; D is unclear. Germline CDR1 and CDR2: MNHEY and SMNVEV (reference sequence). The CDR3 contains 12 residues. The germline V and J ends were trimmed by 5 bases and 4 bases, with 8 bases remaining between them. CDR3: CASSPVGTEAFF. The CDR3 DNA is TGTGCCAGCAGTCCCGTGGGCACTGAAGCTTTCTTT.

The gene calls are TRBV7-6 and TRBJ2-1; a possible D gene is TRBD2 (5 bases). V was clipped by 1 base and J by 9 bases, with 19 bases between them. The CDR3 loop spans 16 amino acids. Germline CDR1 reads SGHVS; CDR2 reads FNYEAQ. CDR3 nucleotide sequence: TGTGCCAGCAGCTTAGGCTACGGCCGTTTAGGGAGTGAGCAGTTCTTC. As protein: CASSLGYGRLGSEQFF.

This clonotype was counted a few times. The V and J genes are TRBV7-3 and TRBJ2-1, with D perhaps TRBD1 or TRBD2 (6 bases each). This CDR3 contains 14 residues. The germline CDR1 and CDR2 sequences are SGHTA and FQGTGA. V was clipped by 7 bases and J by 3 bases, with 13 bases between them. In DNA form, the CDR3 reads TGTGCCAGCACCCCGGGGGCGGACTACAATGAGCAGTTCTTC. It specifies CASTPGADYNEQFF.

This clonotype showed up many times. V is TRBV7-2 and J is TRBJ2-6; 7 bases fit TRBD1. Trimming removed 5 bases from V and 4 bases from J; junction bases left unmatched: 5. This CDR3 contains 15 residues. From germline, CDR1 is SGHTA and CDR2 FQGNSA. CDR3 protein: CASSQTGVGANVLTF. The CDR3, as DNA: TGTGCCAGCAGCCAAACAGGGGTCGGGGCCAACGTCCTGACTTTC.

This clonotype came up a few times. The rearrangement links TRBV4-1 to TRBJ1-6; D is perhaps TRBD1 (6 bases). This CDR3 spans 17 amino acids. Germline assignment: CDR1 MGHRA and CDR2 YSYEKL. V was shortened by 4 bases and J by 7 bases, with 20 bases between the two germline ends. The CDR3 DNA reads as TGCGCCAGCAGCCCGAGCCAACTCCGGGACAAGAATTCACCCCTCCACTTT. It yields the protein CASSPSQLRDKNSPLHF.

This clonotype was picked up a small number of times. The V and J genes are TRBV27 and TRBJ2-1, with D uncertain. The V and J ends lost 2 bases and 6 bases respectively, with 11 bases between them. Germline V gene lookup returns CDR1 MNHEY and CDR2 SMNVEV (reference sequence). The CDR3 has 14 residues. In DNA form, the CDR3 reads TGTGCCAGCAGTTTAGTTCCCGGAACCAATGAGCAGTTCTTC. Its translation is CASSLVPGTNEQFF.

This clonotype was detected only once. The rearrangement joins TRBV4-2 to TRBJ2-7, with 9 bases matching TRBD2. With V trimmed by 4 bases and J by 3 bases, 7 bases remained unmatched. From germline, CDR1 is LGHNA and CDR2 YNFKEQ. The CDR3 loop spans 15 amino acids. The CDR3 protein is CASSPEERGDYEQYF. The DNA for the CDR3 is TGTGCCAGCAGCCCCGAAGAGCGGGGGGACTACGAGCAGTACTTC.

The chain couples TRBV19 to TRBJ1-5; D call uncertain. Deletions cut 7 bases from V and 3 bases from J, with 16 bases between. This CDR3 comprises 15 residues. The germline CDR1 and CDR2 sequences are LNHDA and SQIVND (reference sequence). The CDR3 loop reads CASTPNSNPNQPQHF. Written as DNA, the CDR3 is TGTGCCAGTACCCCAAACAGTAACCCCAATCAGCCCCAGCATTTT.

The genes are TRBV5-4 and TRBJ2-7; 8 bases agree with TRBD1. V was clipped by 2 bases and J by 6 bases; unmatched bases: 4. This CDR3 has 13 residues. Germline CDR1 SGHNT, CDR2 YYREEE (reference sequence). The DNA of the CDR3 is TGTGCCAGCAGCTTCCAGGGGGCGGGCGAGCAGTACTTC. This encodes CASSFQGAGEQYF. The full variable domain, rest sourced from reference TRBV5-4 and TRBJ2-7, is ETGVTQSPTHLIKTRGQQVTLRCSSQSGHNTVSWYQQALGQGPQFIFQYYREEENGRGNFPPRFSGLQFPNYSSELNVNALELDDSALYLCASSFQGAGEQYFGPGTRLTVT.

This clonotype was detected many times. The V and J genes are TRBV12-3 or TRBV12-4 and TRBJ1-5; a possible D gene is TRBD1 (5 bases). The CDR3 length is 12 residues. Trimming removed 5 bases from V and 7 bases from J, with 9 bases in between. CDR3 sequence reads: CASSPKGQPQHF. The CDR3 coding sequence is TGTGCCAGCAGTCCTAAGGGGCAGCCCCAGCATTTT.

This clonotype was counted between two and nine times. This sequence joins TRBV6-5 and TRBJ2-7; TRBD2 aligns across 8 bases. This CDR3 is 16 amino acids long. After removal of 2 bases from V and 2 bases from J, the junction contained 8 bases not matched to a gene. Germline assignment: CDR1 MNHEY and CDR2 SVGAGI. In DNA form, the CDR3 reads TGTGCCAGCAGTTACAACGGGGGGGGGGACGCCTACGAGCAGTACTTC. This encodes CASSYNGGGDAYEQYF.

This clonotype was detected only a few times. The J gene is TRBJ2-7, the V gene TRBV7-9, with D maybe TRBD2 (5 bases). The CDR3 sequence is 11 residues long. Germline values: CDR1 SEHNR, CDR2 FQNEAQ (reference sequence). Trimming left V 6 bases short and J 4 bases short, with 7 bases between. CDR3 region: CASSTSYEQYF. The DNA for the CDR3 is TGTGCCAGCAGTACTAGTTACGAGCAGTACTTC.

The chain recombines TRBV5-6 with TRBJ2-2; D is tentatively TRBD1 or TRBD2 (6 bases each). This CDR3 region has 15 residues. The V end lost 3 bases, the J end lost 7 bases, and 16 bases lay between the germline ends. CDR1 is SGHDT and CDR2 is YYEEEE in the germline V gene. The DNA of the CDR3 is TGTGCCAGCAGCTGGATGTCCGGGGGCAACGGGGAGCTGTTTTTT. Protein: CASSWMSGGNGELFF.

V gene TRBV19 combines with J gene TRBJ1-2; D not certain. With 4 bases removed from V and 4 bases from J, the gap between germline ends came to 13 bases. The CDR3 consists of 14 residues. Per the germline V gene, CDR1 is LNHDA and CDR2 is SQIVND (reference sequence). In nucleotides, the CDR3 is TGTGCCAGTAGTACAGAAGGCGGCACCTATGGCTACACCTTC. Protein: CASSTEGGTYGYTF.

This clonotype was observed many times. The genes are TRBV24-1 and TRBJ2-1; D tentatively fits TRBD1 or TRBD2 (5 bases each). In germline, CDR1 is KGHDR, CDR2 SFDVKD. The CDR3 has 17 residues. Trimming shortened V by 2 bases and J by 6 bases, and 19 bases separated the two germline ends. The CDR3 loop reads CATSDYSASGLCNEQFF. In nucleotides, the CDR3 is TGTGCCACCAGTGATTACAGCGCGTCGGGGCTTTGCAATGAGCAGTTCTTC.